This record concerns one T cell receptor beta chain sequence. Its antigen is currently not known. Per-base qualities were not stored, and no clone one base away is much larger. V and J are truncated by 0 bases and 1 base respectively, leaving an intervening sequence of 10 bases. Its CDR3 holds 15 amino acids, cysteine through phenylalanine. CDR3 DNA only is kept here, 45 bases in frame from base 1. According to the germline V gene, CDR1 reads SGHTA and CDR2 reads FQGNSA. Library creation used PCR. Instrument used: Illumina HiSeq 2500. TCR libraries were prepared with molecular barcoding, using unique molecular identifiers to normalize TCRbeta repertoire quantification. Using fastp at Q25 and MiXCR, TCRdb reprocessed the public reads and kept productive beta chains. For every CDR3 protein sequence, its rows merge into one entry that carries the most common genes and DNA. Counted in this sample were hundreds of thousands of distinct CDR3 sequences; about 24% of them appeared once. The ten largest clones take up about 5% of the sample.

The source of the sample is a study of T-cell reconstitution after alpha-beta-depleted transplantation in children listed by TCRdb under 2016. Regarding the complete study: The study quantitatively tracked T-cell immune reconstitution after TCRalphabeta/CD19-depleted allogeneic hematopoietic cell transplantation in children using TCR repertoire profiling.

Overall study results and their limits: Apparently early alphabetaT-cell count recovery about two months after transplant reportedly relied on only several hundred rapidly expanded clones derived from non-depleted graft cells. Over subsequent months, a decline in hyperexpanded clone frequencies was noted, and after one year, T-cell counts and TCRbeta diversity were mostly ascribed to newly produced T cells. In some patients, the high TCRbeta diversity seen at day 60 was put down to recipient T cells and intrathymic progenitors that had survived conditioning.

What this sample's treatment or condition label stands for: allogeneic hematopoietic cell transplantation with graft depleted of TCRalphabeta T cells and CD19 B cells. TCRalphabeta/CD19-depleted allogeneic hematopoietic cell grafts were given to the transplant recipients, all of whom were children. Sequenced material: PBMCs, mostly from graft donor cells, taken 360 days after TCRalphabeta/CD19-depleted stem cell transplant. The V and J segments used are TRBV7-2 and TRBJ2-7; the D gene is not confidently resolved. This sequence originates from a female patient between 2 and 10 years old who had a stem cell transplant for congenital amegakaryocytic thrombocytopenia, so the T cells may come from the graft donor. The CDR3 in this case is CASSLAAPRSYEQYF. DNA sequence: TGTGCCAGCAGCTTAGCGGCCCCCAGGTCCTACGAGCAGTACTTC.